This T cell receptor beta chain was obtained from a study of post-analysis software for immune sequencing data. Across the study: Recorded disease courses covered relapsing-remitting, secondary progressive and progressive-relapsing multiple sclerosis. Some patients had no subtype annotation. Findings of the study overall: Controls showed lower frequencies than patients for a handful of TRBV segments, and TRBV5-6, TRBV5-1 and TRBV20-1 were among these. Diversity measured as normalized Chao1 was significantly lower in multiple sclerosis patients than in controls.

At least ten counts were recorded for this clonotype. The target antigen is unknown. Tagging with unique molecular identifiers was a feature of the TCR beta cDNA libraries. TCRdb recomputed calls from the PCR reads with MiXCR, one row per CDR3 protein. The sample consists of just over 250,000 distinct CDR3 sequences, 30% to 45% of them appearing once. J lost 5 bases, V lost 5 bases, and 15 bases had no gene match. This CDR3 has 18 residues. The receptor was derived from a girl under 18 with multiple sclerosis. What was sequenced was blood. This chain connects TRBV12-3 or TRBV12-4 to TRBJ2-1, with 10 bases aligning to TRBD2. DNA for the CDR3: TGTGCCAGCAGTCCCCTCACTGCCAGACTAGCGGGTCACAATGAGCAGTTCTTC. Protein: CASSPLTARLAGHNEQFF.